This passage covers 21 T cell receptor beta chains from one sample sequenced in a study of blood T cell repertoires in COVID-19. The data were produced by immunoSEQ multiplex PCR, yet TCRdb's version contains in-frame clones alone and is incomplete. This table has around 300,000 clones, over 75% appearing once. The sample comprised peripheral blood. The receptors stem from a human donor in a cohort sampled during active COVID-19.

CDR3 sequence reads: CASSQSRSSYEQYF. CDR3 DNA sequence: TGTGCCAGCAGCCAATCTAGGAGCTCCTACGAGCAGTACTTC. The chain uses TRBV14 and TRBJ2-7; no clear D gene. Germline lookup yields CDR1 SGHDN and CDR2 FVKESK. The CDR3 length is 14 residues. Trimming pared 2 bases from V and 0 bases from J, leaving 8 bases between.

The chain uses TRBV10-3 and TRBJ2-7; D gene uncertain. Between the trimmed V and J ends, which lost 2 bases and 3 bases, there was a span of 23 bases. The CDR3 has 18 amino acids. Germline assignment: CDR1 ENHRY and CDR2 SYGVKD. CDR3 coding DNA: TGTGCCATCAGTGAGCCCACATTTGACCGGCGAGGTTTCTACGAGCAGTACTTC. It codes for CAISEPTFDRRGFYEQYF.

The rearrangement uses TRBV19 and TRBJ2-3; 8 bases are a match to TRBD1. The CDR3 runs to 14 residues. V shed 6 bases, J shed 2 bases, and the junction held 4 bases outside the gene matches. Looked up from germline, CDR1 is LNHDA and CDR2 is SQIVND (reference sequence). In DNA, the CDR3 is TGTGCCAGTAGGGAGGACAGGGCCACAGATACGCAGTATTTT. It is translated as CASREDRATDTQYF.

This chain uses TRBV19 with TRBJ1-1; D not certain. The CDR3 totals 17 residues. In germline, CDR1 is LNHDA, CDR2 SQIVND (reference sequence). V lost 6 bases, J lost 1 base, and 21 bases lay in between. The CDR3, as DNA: TGTGCCAGTAGGCAAGTTGAGGGCCGCTTTAAGAACACTGAAGCTTTCTTT. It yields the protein CASRQVEGRFKNTEAFF.

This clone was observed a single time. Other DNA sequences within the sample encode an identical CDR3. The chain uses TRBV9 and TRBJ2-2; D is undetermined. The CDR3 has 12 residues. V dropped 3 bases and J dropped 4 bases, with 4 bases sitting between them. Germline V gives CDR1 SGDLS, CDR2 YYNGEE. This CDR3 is CASSAFTGELFF. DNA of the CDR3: TGTGCCAGCAGCGCTTTCACCGGGGAGCTGTTTTTT. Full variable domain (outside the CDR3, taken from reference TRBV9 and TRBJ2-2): DSGVTQTPKHLITATGQRVTLRCSPRSGDLSVYWYQQSLDQGLQFLIQYYNGEERAKGNILERFSAQQFPDLHSELNLSSLELGDSALYFCASSAFTGELFFGEGSRLTVL.

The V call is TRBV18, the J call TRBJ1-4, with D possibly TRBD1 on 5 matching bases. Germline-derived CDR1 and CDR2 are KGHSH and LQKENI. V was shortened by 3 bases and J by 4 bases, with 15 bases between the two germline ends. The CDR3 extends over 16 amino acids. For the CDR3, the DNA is TGTGCCAGCTCACCCATCCTGCAGGGCGTTAATGAAAAACTGTTTTTT. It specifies CASSPILQGVNEKLFF.

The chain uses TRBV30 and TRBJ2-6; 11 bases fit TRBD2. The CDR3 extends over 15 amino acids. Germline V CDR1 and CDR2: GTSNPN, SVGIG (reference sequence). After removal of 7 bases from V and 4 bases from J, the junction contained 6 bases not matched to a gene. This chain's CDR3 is CAFLAGGLGANVLTF. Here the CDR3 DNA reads TGTGCCTTTCTAGCGGGAGGCCTGGGGGCCAACGTCCTGACTTTC.

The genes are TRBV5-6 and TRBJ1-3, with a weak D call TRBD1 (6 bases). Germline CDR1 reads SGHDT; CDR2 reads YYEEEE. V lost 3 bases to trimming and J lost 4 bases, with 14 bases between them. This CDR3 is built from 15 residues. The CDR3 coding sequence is TGTGCCAGCAGCTCGAGGGGACACGTAGGAAACACCATATATTTT. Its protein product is CASSSRGHVGNTIYF. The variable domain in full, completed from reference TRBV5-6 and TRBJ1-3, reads DAGVTQSPTHLIKTRGQQVTLRCSPKSGHDTVSWYQQALGQGPQFIFQYYEEEERQRGNFPDRFSGHQFPNYSSELNVNALLLGDSALYLCASSSRGHVGNTIYFGEGSWLTVV.

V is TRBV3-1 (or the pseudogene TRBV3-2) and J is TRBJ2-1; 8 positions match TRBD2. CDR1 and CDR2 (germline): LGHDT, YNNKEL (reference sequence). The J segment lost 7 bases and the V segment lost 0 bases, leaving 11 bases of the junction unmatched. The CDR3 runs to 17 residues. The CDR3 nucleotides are TGTGCCAGCAGCCAAGAGGATCTAGCGGGCAAGGGGAATGAGCAGTTCTTC. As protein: CASSQEDLAGKGNEQFF.

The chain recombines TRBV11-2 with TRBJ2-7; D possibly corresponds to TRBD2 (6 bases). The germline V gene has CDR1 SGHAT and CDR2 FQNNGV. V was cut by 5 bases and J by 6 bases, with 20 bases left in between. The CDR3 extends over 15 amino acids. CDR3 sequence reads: CASSPIGGVSREQYF. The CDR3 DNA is TGTGCCAGCAGCCCCATCGGAGGGGTTAGCCGCGAGCAGTACTTC.

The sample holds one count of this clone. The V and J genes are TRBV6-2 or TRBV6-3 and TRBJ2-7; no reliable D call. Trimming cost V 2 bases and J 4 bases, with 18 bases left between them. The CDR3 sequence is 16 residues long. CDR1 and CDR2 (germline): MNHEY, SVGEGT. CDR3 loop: CASSYRPSQVEYEQYF. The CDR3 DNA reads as TGTGCCAGCAGTTACCGTCCCTCGCAGGTAGAATACGAGCAGTACTTC.

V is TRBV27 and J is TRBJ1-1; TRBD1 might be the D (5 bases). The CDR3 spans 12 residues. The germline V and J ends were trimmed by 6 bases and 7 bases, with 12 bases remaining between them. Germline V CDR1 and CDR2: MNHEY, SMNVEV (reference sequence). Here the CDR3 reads CASRSAGGEAFF. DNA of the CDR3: TGTGCCAGCAGGTCGGCGGGGGGTGAAGCTTTCTTT.

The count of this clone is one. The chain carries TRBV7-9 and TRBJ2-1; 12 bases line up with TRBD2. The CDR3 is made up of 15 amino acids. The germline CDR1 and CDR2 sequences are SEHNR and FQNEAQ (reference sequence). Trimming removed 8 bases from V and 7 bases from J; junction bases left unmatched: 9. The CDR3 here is CASRPTSGSLNEQFF. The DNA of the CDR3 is TGTGCCAGCCGTCCGACTAGCGGGAGTTTAAATGAGCAGTTCTTC.

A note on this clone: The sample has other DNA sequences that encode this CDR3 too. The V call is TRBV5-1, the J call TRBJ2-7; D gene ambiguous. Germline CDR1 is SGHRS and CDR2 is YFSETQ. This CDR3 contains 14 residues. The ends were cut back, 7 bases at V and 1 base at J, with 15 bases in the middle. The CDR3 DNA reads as TGCGCCAGCCGCAAGGCAGACTCTTCCTACGAGCAGTACTTC. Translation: CASRKADSSYEQYF.

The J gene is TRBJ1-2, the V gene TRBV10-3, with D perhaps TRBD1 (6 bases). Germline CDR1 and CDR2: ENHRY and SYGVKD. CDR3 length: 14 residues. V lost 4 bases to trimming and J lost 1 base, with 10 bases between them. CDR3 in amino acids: CAISVDSYNYGYTF. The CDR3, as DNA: TGTGCCATCAGTGTGGACAGTTATAACTATGGCTACACCTTC.

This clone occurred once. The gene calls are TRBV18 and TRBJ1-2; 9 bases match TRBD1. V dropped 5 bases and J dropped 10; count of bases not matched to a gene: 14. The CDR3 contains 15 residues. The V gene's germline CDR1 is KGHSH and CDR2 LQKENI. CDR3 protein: CASSITPGQGGDYTF. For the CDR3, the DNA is TGTGCCAGCTCAATAACTCCGGGACAGGGAGGAGACTACACCTTC. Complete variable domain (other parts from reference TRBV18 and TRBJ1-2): NAGVMQNPRHLVRRRGQEARLRCSPMKGHSHVYWYRQLPEEGLKFMVYLQKENIIDESGMPKERFSAEFPKEGPSILRIQQVVRGDSAAYFCASSITPGQGGDYTFGSGTRLTVV.

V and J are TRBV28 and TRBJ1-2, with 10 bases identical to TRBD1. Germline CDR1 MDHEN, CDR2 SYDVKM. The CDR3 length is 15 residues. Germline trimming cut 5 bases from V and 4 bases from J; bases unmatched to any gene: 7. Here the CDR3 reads CASSGAGDRGYGYTF. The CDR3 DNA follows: TGTGCCAGCAGTGGTGCAGGGGACAGGGGCTATGGCTACACCTTC.

CDR3 sequence: CSASPQWEQFF. CDR3 sequence (DNA): TGCAGTGCTAGTCCCCAGTGGGAGCAGTTCTTC. The V and J genes are TRBV20-1 and TRBJ2-1; D is unclear. Deletions cut 3 bases from V and 10 bases from J, with 10 bases between. Germline CDR1 and CDR2: DFQATT and SNEGSKA (reference sequence). The CDR3 is made up of 11 amino acids.

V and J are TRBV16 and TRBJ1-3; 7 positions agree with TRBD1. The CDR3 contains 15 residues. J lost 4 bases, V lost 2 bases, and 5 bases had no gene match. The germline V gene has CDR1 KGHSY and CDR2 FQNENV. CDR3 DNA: TGTGCCAGCAGCCAAGTCGTGACAGGGGGAAACACCATATATTTT. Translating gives CASSQVVTGGNTIYF.

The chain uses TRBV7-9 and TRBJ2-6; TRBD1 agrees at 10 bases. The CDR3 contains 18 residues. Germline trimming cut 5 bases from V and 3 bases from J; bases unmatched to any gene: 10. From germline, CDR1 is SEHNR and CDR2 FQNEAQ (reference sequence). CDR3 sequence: CASSLLGTGVDGANVLTF. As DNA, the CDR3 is TGTGCCAGCAGCCTTCTTGGGACAGGGGTTGATGGGGCCAACGTCCTGACTTTC. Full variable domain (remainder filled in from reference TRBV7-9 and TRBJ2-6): DTGVSQNPRHKITKRGQNVTFRCDPISEHNRLYWYRQTLGQGPEFLTYFQNEAQLEKSRLLSDRFSAERPKGSFSTLEIQRTEQGDSAMYLCASSLLGTGVDGANVLTFGAGSRLTVL.

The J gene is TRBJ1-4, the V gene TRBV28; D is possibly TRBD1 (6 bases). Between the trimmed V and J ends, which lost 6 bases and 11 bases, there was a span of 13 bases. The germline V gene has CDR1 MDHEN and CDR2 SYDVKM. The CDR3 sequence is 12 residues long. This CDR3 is CASSPNRAKLFF. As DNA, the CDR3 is TGTGCCAGCAGCCCGAACAGGGCTAAACTGTTTTTT.